Following are 29 T cell receptor beta chains from one sample sequenced in a study of T cells after yellow fever vaccination. In TCRdb, the 5' RACE reads were re-called with MiXCR into one record per CDR3 protein. The data contain around 320,000 distinct CDR3 sequences, approximately 4.5% of them singletons. Sequencing used PBMCs, obtained 15 days after the yellow fever booster vaccination. The receptor set was obtained from a man younger than 35 who received the YFV17D yellow fever vaccine.

This chain connects TRBV19 to TRBJ1-1; tentative D call: TRBD1 (5 bases). V shed 7 bases and J shed 0 bases, with 9 bases lying between them. The CDR3 runs 13 residues. Germline CDR1 reads LNHDA; CDR2 reads SQIVND (reference sequence). CDR3 protein: CASTRGLNTEAFF. The DNA for the CDR3 is TGTGCCAGTACCCGGGGCTTGAACACTGAAGCTTTCTTT.

This clonotype was seen ten or more times. The gene calls are TRBV11-1 and TRBJ2-3; maybe TRBD2 (6 bases). V lost 2 bases and J 2 bases, leaving 14 bases between the germline ends. This CDR3 spans 16 amino acids. Germline CDR1 reads SGHAT; CDR2 reads FQDESV (reference sequence). CDR3 DNA sequence: TGTGCCAGCAGCTTACTTGGAGGGGACGACACAGATACGCAGTATTTT. Its translation: CASSLLGGDDTDTQYF.

Ten or more counts support this clonotype. The chain has TRBV20-1 and TRBJ2-5; D gene ambiguous. Germline-derived CDR1 and CDR2 are DFQATT and SNEGSKA (reference sequence). The CDR3 is 12 amino acids. Trimming pared 2 bases from V and 4 bases from J, leaving 8 bases between. The CDR3 coding sequence is TGCAGTGCTAGACCCCGGAGAGAGACCCAGTACTTC. This gives the protein CSARPRRETQYF.

This clonotype has at least ten counts. The CDR3 spells CASSLASQGRGADTQYF. DNA for the CDR3: TGTGCCAGCAGCTTAGCGTCGCAGGGGCGAGGGGCAGATACGCAGTATTTT. This sequence joins TRBV7-2 and TRBJ2-3; perhaps TRBD1 as D (6 bases). Per germline, CDR1 SGHTA and CDR2 FQGNSA. The CDR3 runs 17 residues. V lost 0 bases, J lost 4 bases, and 17 bases lay in between.

This clonotype has ten or more counts. The chain combines TRBV28 with TRBJ2-3; no clear D. V was clipped by 7 bases and J by 2 bases, with 10 bases between them. The CDR3 covers 13 residues. Per the germline V gene, CDR1 is MDHEN and CDR2 is SYDVKM. The CDR3 coding sequence is TGTGCCAGCACCCCCGCAGACACAGATACGCAGTATTTT. Translated: CASTPADTDTQYF. Supplemented by reference TRBV28 and TRBJ2-3, the full variable domain reads DVKVTQSSRYLVKRTGEKVFLECVQDMDHENMFWYRQDPGLGLRLIYFSYDVKMKEKGDIPEGYSVSREKKERFSLILESASTNQTSMYLCASTPADTDTQYFGPGTRLTVL.

This clonotype was counted between two and nine times. The chain couples TRBV4-1 to TRBJ2-7, with 10 nucleotides matching TRBD1. This CDR3 spans 14 amino acids. The V segment lost 0 bases and the J segment 6 bases; nucleotides outside the gene matches: 2. Germline assignment: CDR1 MGHRA and CDR2 YSYEKL. CDR3: CASSQDDRGLEQYF. The CDR3 nucleotides are TGCGCCAGCAGCCAAGACGACAGGGGGCTCGAGCAGTACTTC.

This clonotype was observed many times. The chain links TRBV6-4 to TRBJ2-2, with D perhaps given as TRBD1 or TRBD2 (5 bases each). Germline CDR1 reads MRHNA; CDR2 reads SNTAGT. V lost 3 bases and J lost 4, with 12 bases in between. CDR3 length: 15 residues. Here the CDR3 reads CASSEVAGSTGELFF. DNA of the CDR3: TGTGCCAGCAGTGAGGTAGCAGGGAGCACCGGGGAGCTGTTTTTT.

In this sample, this clonotype turned up many times. The V gene is TRBV9, the J gene TRBJ1-2; weak D call: TRBD1 (5 bases). Germline lookup yields CDR1 SGDLS and CDR2 YYNGEE. V was cut by 2 bases and J by 8 bases, with 10 bases left in between. The CDR3 has 12 amino acids. CDR3 in amino acids: CASSVTGQGYTF. In DNA, the CDR3 is TGTGCCAGCAGCGTGACGGGGCAAGGCTACACCTTC.

Many counts were recorded for this clonotype. This chain links TRBV28 with TRBJ1-1; TRBD1 might be the D (6 bases). V was trimmed by 8 bases and J by 2 bases, leaving 18 bases between them. This CDR3 has 15 amino acids. The germline gives CDR1 MDHEN, CDR2 SYDVKM. The CDR3 protein is CASLHPGAGNTEAFF. The DNA for the CDR3 is TGTGCCAGCCTACACCCAGGGGCTGGAAACACTGAAGCTTTCTTT.

At least ten counts were recorded for this clonotype. V gene TRBV7-3 combines with J gene TRBJ2-1, with D possibly being TRBD2 (5 bases). CDR1 is SGHTA, CDR2 FQGTGA, per germline. Trimming removed 5 bases at V and 0 bases at J, with 11 bases between. The CDR3 loop spans 15 amino acids. The chain's CDR3 is CASSPPGSSYNEQFF. The CDR3, as DNA: TGTGCCAGCAGCCCCCCGGGAAGCTCCTACAATGAGCAGTTCTTC.

This clonotype showed up many times. The chain is built from TRBV7-3 and TRBJ2-6, with a weak D call TRBD1 (5 bases). Germline CDR1 is SGHTA and CDR2 is FQGTGA. CDR3 size: 15 residues. The ends were cut back, 6 bases at V and 0 bases at J, with 9 bases in the middle. CDR3 DNA sequence: TGTGCCAGCAGAGGGGCCGGCTCTGGGGCCAACGTCCTGACTTTC. Amino acids: CASRGAGSGANVLTF.

V usage is TRBV6-6 and J usage is TRBJ1-1; D remains ambiguous. Trimming left V 6 bases short and J 4 bases short, with 12 bases between. The germline V gene has CDR1 MNHNY and CDR2 SVGAGI (reference sequence). This CDR3 is 13 amino acids long. The CDR3 sequence: CASSAQPGTEAFF. Written as DNA, the CDR3 is TGTGCCAGCAGCGCCCAGCCAGGCACTGAAGCTTTCTTT.

Many counts were recorded for this clonotype. The J gene is TRBJ2-7, the V gene TRBV20-1, with 9 bases that match TRBD1. Germline V gene data show CDR1 as DFQATT and CDR2 as SNEGSKA (reference sequence). V lost 0 bases to trimming and J lost 5 bases; unmatched junction nucleotides: 5. This CDR3 is built from 14 residues. The CDR3 is CSARDGTGRNEQYV. The CDR3 DNA is TGCAGTGCTAGAGACGGGACAGGGAGGAACGAGCAGTACGTC.

This clonotype was counted a few times. Here the CDR3 reads CASSVDRGYGYTF. For the CDR3, the DNA is TGTGCCAGCAGTGTTGACAGGGGTTATGGCTACACCTTC. V usage is TRBV6-1 and J usage is TRBJ1-2; 8 bases are shared with TRBD1. The CDR3 loop spans 13 amino acids. V trimming: 4 bases; J trimming: 5 bases; junction bases outside the gene matches: 3. Germline CDR1 is MNHNS and CDR2 is SASEGT.

This clonotype was found many times. V gene TRBV3-1 combines with J gene TRBJ2-1; tentatively, D is TRBD1 or TRBD2 (5 bases each). The CDR3 totals 16 residues. CDR1 LGHDT and CDR2 YNNKEL come from the germline V gene (reference sequence). Trimming removed 0 bases at V and 0 bases at J, with 9 bases between. The CDR3 spells CASSQERGSSYNEQFF. As DNA, the CDR3 is TGTGCCAGCAGCCAAGAGAGGGGAAGCTCCTACAATGAGCAGTTCTTC.

The chain combines TRBV4-3 with TRBJ2-7, with D tentatively TRBD2 (6 bases). The germline V and J ends were trimmed by 4 bases and 2 bases, with 9 bases remaining between them. The CDR3 has 13 amino acids. Germline assignment: CDR1 LGHNA and CDR2 YSLEER. DNA of the CDR3: TGCGCCAGCAGCCCGGGGGTAACCTACGAGCAGTACTTC. This encodes CASSPGVTYEQYF.

The V gene is TRBV7-9, the J gene TRBJ2-3; D unresolved. CDR3 length: 14 amino acids. Germline CDR1 reads SEHNR; CDR2 reads FQNEAQ (reference sequence). Trimming removed 7 bases at V and 3 bases at J, with 14 bases between. CDR3 coding DNA: TGTGCCAGCACCCAGAGCACTGGTACAGATACGCAGTATTTT. Translating it yields CASTQSTGTDTQYF.

The CDR3 nucleotides are TGTGCCAGCAGTTCCCCAGGGGAGTATGTCAATGAGCAGTTCTTC. Protein product: CASSSPGEYVNEQFF. The gene calls are TRBV12-3 or TRBV12-4 and TRBJ2-1, with D tentatively TRBD1 (6 bases). The CDR3 extends over 15 amino acids. V gave up 4 bases and J gave up 6 bases, with 16 bases separating them.

The sample holds many counts of this clonotype. This chain uses TRBV4-3 with TRBJ1-1, with D unclear. Trimming took 1 base from V and 1 from J, leaving 13 bases between them. Per the germline V gene, CDR1 is LGHNA and CDR2 is YSLEER. The CDR3 length is 16 residues. The CDR3 bases are TGCGCCAGCAGCCAAGCACCGTTCGTTTCGAACACTGAAGCTTTCTTT. It encodes CASSQAPFVSNTEAFF.

This rearrangement joins TRBV18 to TRBJ1-4; D gene uncertain. Germline-derived CDR1 and CDR2 are KGHSH and LQKENI. The CDR3 runs to 15 residues. The ends were cut back, 5 bases at V and 8 bases at J, with 18 bases in the middle. Here the CDR3 DNA reads TGTGCCAGCTCAGTTACCACGGCCAGCGAAGAAAAACTGTTTTTT. The encoded protein is CASSVTTASEEKLFF.

This clonotype occurred a few times. The chain has TRBV20-1 and TRBJ2-2; no definite D call. The length of the CDR3 is 14 residues. Germline assignment: CDR1 DFQATT and CDR2 SNEGSKA (reference sequence). Trimming left V 3 bases short and J 1 base short, with 9 bases between. The CDR3 DNA reads as TGCAGTGCTAGGAGAGATCAGAACACCGGGGAGCTGTTTTTT. It encodes CSARRDQNTGELFF.

This clonotype was counted a few times. This chain uses TRBV5-4 with TRBJ1-1; no clear D. CDR3 length: 13 amino acids. Trimming cost V 10 bases and J 4 bases, with 17 bases left between them. From germline, CDR1 is SGHNT and CDR2 YYREEE (reference sequence). The CDR3 region is CASRRGKSTEAFF. CDR3 coding DNA: TGTGCCTCACGACGGGGTAAGAGCACTGAAGCTTTCTTT.

V is TRBV15 and J is TRBJ1-5; D ambiguous. CDR1 LNHNV and CDR2 YYDKDF come from the germline V gene (reference sequence). V shed 3 bases and J shed 3 bases, with 9 bases lying between them. CDR3 size: 14 residues. In DNA form, the CDR3 reads TGTGCCACCAGCAGTCGGGTGGACAATCAGCCCCAGCATTTT. Protein sequence: CATSSRVDNQPQHF.

This clonotype was detected ten times or more. This chain connects TRBV20-1 to TRBJ2-7, with a weak D call TRBD1 (5 bases). The CDR3 covers 11 residues. The ends were cut back, 3 bases at V and 3 bases at J, with 6 bases in the middle. The germline gives CDR1 DFQATT, CDR2 SNEGSKA (reference sequence). The CDR3 loop reads CSARDNYEQYF. The CDR3 coding sequence is TGCAGTGCTAGGGACAACTACGAGCAGTACTTC.

This clonotype was seen a few times. The chain recombines TRBV7-9 with TRBJ1-2; D gene uncertain. Trimming left V 4 bases short and J 7 bases short, with 16 bases between. This CDR3 region has 14 residues. From germline, CDR1 is SEHNR and CDR2 FQNEAQ (reference sequence). CDR3 bases: TGTGCCAGCAGCTCCCAGACGGTCTGGGGTGGCTACACCTTC. It codes for CASSSQTVWGGYTF.

This clonotype came up many times. The V call is TRBV6-2 or TRBV6-3, the J call TRBJ2-7; TRBD1 agrees at 10 bases. Trimming removed 5 bases from V and 3 bases from J; junction bases left unmatched: 7. The CDR3 has 15 residues. The V gene's germline CDR1 is MNHEY and CDR2 SVGEGT. The CDR3 here is CASSPIGQGVYEQYF. DNA of the CDR3: TGTGCCAGCAGTCCAATTGGACAGGGGGTCTACGAGCAGTACTTC.

V gene TRBV6-2 or TRBV6-3 combines with J gene TRBJ1-1; 9 nucleotides align to TRBD1. Losses at the gene ends were 6 bases for V and 1 base for J; bases not matched to a gene: 6. Germline CDR1 MNHEY, CDR2 SVGEGT. The CDR3 covers 15 residues. CDR3: CASRTGGQGNTEAFF. The CDR3 DNA sequence: TGTGCCAGCAGGACAGGGGGTCAGGGGAACACTGAAGCTTTCTTT.

This clonotype appeared many times. The rearrangement links TRBV2 to TRBJ1-5; unclear D gene. Germline CDR1 and CDR2: SNHLY and FYNNEI. This CDR3 spans 13 amino acids. The V end was cut by 4 bases, the J end by 2 bases, with 6 bases between. The CDR3 sequence: CASSVSRNQPQHF. DNA of the CDR3: TGTGCCAGCAGTGTTAGCCGCAATCAGCCCCAGCATTTT.

Remarks on this clonotype: Because it lacks the conserved phenylalanine or tryptophan at the end, this CDR3 is likely a read error. The DNA is omitted, as the CDR3 cannot be located on it reliably, and the CDR3 follows TCRdb's listing. The chain recombines TRBV30 with TRBJ2-3. The CDR3 adds up to 13 amino acids, both ends counted. Per germline, CDR1 GTSNPN and CDR2 SVGIG (reference sequence). The CDR3 reads CAWSVYSTDTQFS.